What follows describes a single TCR beta chain. As originally analysed: Reference gene primer amplification gave nucleated cell count estimates. Sequenced by immunoSEQ multiplex PCR; TCRdb stores in-frame clones only, minus some. V and J calls and clone size follow that table, whereas D and trimming were derived from the DNA. The top ten clones hold just under 9.5% of a sample with roughly 270,000 clones, around 90% of them seen once. The sample originates from a study of blood T cell repertoires in COVID-19. As for the study in general: Samples representing acute and convalescent COVID-19 were sourced from the United States, Italy and Spain. The cDNA or gDNA used as material had been derived from T cells, B-cell-depleted T cells, or PBMCs.

Germline values: CDR1 SGHVS, CDR2 FNYEAQ. The CDR3 has 18 amino acids. Deletions cut 0 bases from V and 0 bases from J, with 17 bases between. The sequencing input was peripheral blood. The chain couples TRBV7-6 to TRBJ1-2; TRBD1 is a possible D gene (5 bases). The source of this sequence is a man aged 18-30 years with active or convalescent COVID-19. As DNA, the CDR3 is TGTGCCAGCAGCTTAGCGGAGGGGAGGATCCAAGCTAACTATGGCTACACCTTC. Translating gives CASSLAEGRIQANYGYTF.